One sample yielded the 5 T cell receptor beta chains listed below, sequenced in a study of blood T cell repertoires in COVID-19. Measured with immunoSEQ multiplex PCR; TCRdb has only the in-frame clones, and not every one. The sample carries 280,000 or so clones, 80% to 90% recorded once. Sequencing was carried out using PBMCs or T cells enriched from blood (not recorded which). Receptors were obtained from a man younger than 45 who had recovered from COVID-19.

The CDR3 nucleotides read TGCGCCAGCAGCTCCCCGGGACAGGGGGCCTACGAGCAGTACTTC. Translated: CASSSPGQGAYEQYF. The V gene is TRBV5-1, the J gene TRBJ2-7, with TRBD1 matching over 11 bases. CDR1 and CDR2 from the germline V gene are SGHRS and YFSETQ. The CDR3 contains 15 residues. J lost 2 bases, V lost 3 bases, and 4 bases had no gene match.

The gene calls are TRBV28 and TRBJ2-3, with D tentatively TRBD2 (6 bases). The germline V and J ends were trimmed by 5 bases and 2 bases, with 20 bases remaining between them. The CDR3 covers 17 residues. CDR1 and CDR2 from the germline V gene are MDHEN and SYDVKM. The CDR3 loop is CASSPSQRVGNTDTQYF. Written as DNA, the CDR3 is TGTGCCAGCAGTCCGTCACAGCGGGTAGGCAACACAGATACGCAGTATTTT.

The chain employs TRBV7-9 and TRBJ1-6; D not certain. CDR1 and CDR2 (germline): SEHNR, FQNEAQ (reference sequence). Trimming removed 1 base at V and 5 bases at J, with 9 bases between. The CDR3 extends over 15 amino acids. CDR3 nucleotide sequence: TGTGCCAGCAGCTTAGATCTGCAGGATAATTCACCCCTCCACTTT. Translating gives CASSLDLQDNSPLHF.

The chain joins TRBV7-3 to TRBJ2-1; 8 nucleotides line up with TRBD1. CDR3 length: 15 residues. Germline CDR1 SGHTA, CDR2 FQGTGA. Trimming at V came to 4 bases and at J to 0 bases, leaving 2 bases not matched to a gene. CDR3 region: CASSSRGPSYNEQFF. The CDR3 DNA reads as TGTGCCAGCAGCTCCAGGGGGCCCTCCTACAATGAGCAGTTCTTC. Full variable domain (remainder filled in from reference TRBV7-3 and TRBJ2-1): GAGVSQTPSNKVTEKGKYVELRCDPISGHTALYWYRQSLGQGPEFLIYFQGTGAADDSGLPNDRFFAVRPEGSVSTLKIQRTERGDSAVYLCASSSRGPSYNEQFFGPGTRLTVL.

The chain uses TRBV12-3 or TRBV12-4 and TRBJ1-1; D gene uncertain. With 1 base removed from V and 3 bases from J, the gap between germline ends came to 6 bases. The CDR3 runs to 13 residues. The CDR3 DNA reads as TGTGCCAGCAGTTTAGGCAGATACACTGAAGCTTTCTTT. It is translated as CASSLGRYTEAFF.